This TCR beta chain was retrieved from a study of identical twins. General study findings and limits: Zero-insertion results could be subject to partial confounding by invariant MAIT and iNKT cells.

This clonotype was recorded many times. No antigen is known for it. A template switching step contributed a universal primer site, while unique molecular identifiers were present in the cDNA. TCRdb redid the calling of the 5' RACE reads with MiXCR, one entry per CDR3 protein. The sample records approximately 1.8 million distinct CDR3 sequences, roughly 35% being singletons. This CDR3 contains 15 residues. Trimming pared 1 base from V and 0 bases from J, leaving 8 bases between. CDR1 and CDR2 from the germline V gene are LGHNA and YNFKEQ. This TCR derives from a newborn girl in good health. What was sequenced was cord blood. The chain employs TRBV4-2 and TRBJ2-3; possibly TRBD2 for D (6 bases). CDR3 region: CASSQGGDSTDTQYF. The CDR3, as DNA: TGTGCCAGCAGCCAAGGCGGGGACAGCACAGATACGCAGTATTTT.